A selection of T cell receptor beta chains follows, all from one sample in a study of breast tumors, draining lymph nodes, adjacent tissues. TCRdb re-derived calls from the multiplex PCR reads in MiXCR, one entry per CDR3 protein. The table includes some 200,000 distinct CDR3 sequences, approximately 31% detected once. The sample was axillary lymph node tissue. Source of these receptors: a female donor with breast cancer. Some clones in this sample may be carry-over from other donors' samples. CDR3s include the opening cysteine and the closing phenylalanine or tryptophan. A D gene is named only where the DNA matches it firmly. Part of the rows lack a size; the others show once, few, many or a class for expanded clones.

J gene: TRBJ2-5
D gene: NA
clone size: many
V gene: TRBV2
CDR3 DNA: TGTGCCAGCAGTGACCCGACAGCGATGTACCAAGAGACCCAGTACTTC
CDR3 protein: CASSDPTAMYQETQYF

J gene: TRBJ1-2
D gene: NA
clone size: NA
V gene: TRBV10-3
CDR3 DNA: TGTGCCATCAGTGGAAGCAGAGCTAACTATGGCTACACCTTC
CDR3 protein: CAISGSRANYGYTF

J gene: TRBJ1-2
D gene: TRBD1
clone size: once
V gene: TRBV7-3
CDR3 DNA: TGTGCCAGCAGCTTCCAAAACGGGACAGGGGGCGGTGGCTACACCTTC
CDR3 protein: CASSFQNGTGGGGYTF

J gene: TRBJ2-2
D gene: TRBD1
clone size: NA
V gene: TRBV7-2
CDR3 DNA: TGTGCCAGCAGCTTTAACAGGGGGCCCACCGGGGAGCTGTTTTTT
CDR3 protein: CASSFNRGPTGELFF

J gene: TRBJ2-1
D gene: NA
clone size: many
V gene: TRBV6-4
CDR3 DNA: TGTGCCAGCAGCTCAGGGCCTTACAATGAGCAGTTCTTC
CDR3 protein: CASSSGPYNEQFF

J gene: TRBJ1-1
D gene: NA
clone size: few
V gene: TRBV12-3/TRBV12-4
CDR3 DNA: TGTGCCAGCATGGGGGGCGCGAGGAACACTGAAGCTTTCTTT
CDR3 protein: CASMGGARNTEAFF

J gene: TRBJ2-5
D gene: TRBD1
clone size: many
V gene: TRBV2
CDR3 DNA: TGTGCCAGCAGAGGAAACAGGGGGGCGCAGACCCAGTACTTC
CDR3 protein: CASRGNRGAQTQYF

J gene: TRBJ2-6
D gene: NA
clone size: NA
V gene: TRBV24-1
CDR3 DNA: TGTGCCACCAGTCGGGACTCTAACTATGGGGCCAACGTCCTGACTTTC
CDR3 protein: CATSRDSNYGANVLTF

J gene: TRBJ2-5
D gene: NA
clone size: many
V gene: TRBV25-1
CDR3 DNA: TGTGCCAGCAGCCTTACAGGGACGGGGGAGACCCAGTACTTC
CDR3 protein: CASSLTGTGETQYF

J gene: TRBJ1-3
D gene: NA
clone size: NA
V gene: TRBV19
CDR3 DNA: TGTGCCAGTAGTCTCCGCCCCACTGGAAACACCATATATTTT
CDR3 protein: CASSLRPTGNTIYF

J gene: TRBJ2-1
D gene: NA
clone size: once
V gene: TRBV7-8
CDR3 DNA: TGTGCCAGCAGCTTAGCGCTATACTTAGGGGAGGATGAGCAGTTCTTC
CDR3 protein: CASSLALYLGEDEQFF

J gene: TRBJ2-1
D gene: TRBD1
clone size: many
V gene: TRBV6-6
CDR3 DNA: TGTGCCAGCAGATCGACAGGGGTGGGCTCCTACAATGAGCAGTTCTTC
CDR3 protein: CASRSTGVGSYNEQFF

J gene: TRBJ2-7
D gene: TRBD1
clone size: NA
V gene: TRBV6-5
CDR3 DNA: TGTGCCAGCAGAATGGGGGGGACAGGGGGGAACTACGAGCAGTACTTC
CDR3 protein: CASRMGGTGGNYEQYF

J gene: TRBJ2-1
D gene: NA
clone size: NA
V gene: TRBV19
CDR3 DNA: TGTGCCAGTAGTATGTCCTCCCGGGCAGATGAGCAGTTCTTC
CDR3 protein: CASSMSSRADEQFF

J gene: TRBJ2-1
D gene: NA
clone size: many
V gene: TRBV5-1
CDR3 DNA: TGCGCCAGCAGCGGAGGGGTGGACAATGAGCAGTTCTTC
CDR3 protein: CASSGGVDNEQFF

J gene: TRBJ1-2
D gene: TRBD1
clone size: many
V gene: TRBV2
CDR3 DNA: TGTGCCAGCACGCAGGGACAGGGGGCTTATGGCTACACCTTC
CDR3 protein: CASTQGQGAYGYTF

J gene: TRBJ2-3
D gene: NA
clone size: many
V gene: TRBV4-1
CDR3 DNA: TGCGCCAGCAGCTGCCGACAGTACCCCCTAGCAGATACGCAGTATTTT
CDR3 protein: CASSCRQYPLADTQYF

J gene: TRBJ2-3
D gene: TRBD2
clone size: NA
V gene: TRBV5-1
CDR3 DNA: TGCGCCAGCAGCTTGGGTCCTAGCGGGACAGATACGCAGTATTTT
CDR3 protein: CASSLGPSGTDTQYF

J gene: TRBJ2-2
D gene: NA
clone size: many
V gene: TRBV19
CDR3 DNA: TGTGCCAGTAGTATTAAGTCGTGGCAGTTGTTTTTT
CDR3 protein: CASSIKSWQLFF

J gene: TRBJ1-4
D gene: NA
clone size: once
V gene: TRBV7-9
CDR3 DNA: TGTGCCAGCAGCTCGCGGGATGGGATGTATGAGAAACTGTTTTTT
CDR3 protein: CASSSRDGMYEKLFF

J gene: TRBJ2-1
D gene: TRBD1
clone size: many
V gene: TRBV15
CDR3 DNA: TGTGCCACCAGCAGAGTGGTGGACAGGGGGGCCGGCAATGAGCAGTTCTTC
CDR3 protein: CATSRVVDRGAGNEQFF

J gene: TRBJ2-3
D gene: TRBD2
clone size: many
V gene: TRBV20-1
CDR3 DNA: TGCAGTGCTAGAGATGTCAGCGGGGGGCCGGATACGCAGTATTTT
CDR3 protein: CSARDVSGGPDTQYF

J gene: TRBJ1-5
D gene: TRBD1
clone size: NA
V gene: TRBV29-1
CDR3 DNA: TGCAGCGTTGTCGGGGCAGGGGGAGGCCAGCCCCAGCATTTT
CDR3 protein: CSVVGAGGGQPQHF

J gene: TRBJ2-1
D gene: NA
clone size: many
V gene: TRBV29-1
CDR3 DNA: TGCAGCGCTGGGGACGGACTACGCAATGAGCAGTTCTTC
CDR3 protein: CSAGDGLRNEQFF

J gene: TRBJ2-1
D gene: TRBD2
clone size: many
V gene: TRBV20-1
CDR3 DNA: TGCAGTGTCCCGTTTAGCGGGAGGGCCAGGAATGAGCAGTTCTTC
CDR3 protein: CSVPFSGRARNEQFF

J gene: TRBJ1-2
D gene: NA
clone size: NA
V gene: TRBV30
CDR3 DNA: TGTGCCTGGAGTGGCCGGGGGGGGGACTATGGCTACACCTTC
CDR3 protein: CAWSGRGGDYGYTF

J gene: TRBJ1-1
D gene: NA
clone size: NA
V gene: TRBV2
CDR3 DNA: TGTGCCAGCATGGCTGGGCTAGCGGGGGTCACTGAAGCTTTCTTT
CDR3 protein: CASMAGLAGVTEAFF

J gene: TRBJ1-3
D gene: NA
clone size: NA
V gene: TRBV7-6
CDR3 DNA: TGTGCCAGCAGCCCCGGGGGCCCCTATGGCTACACCATATATTTT
CDR3 protein: CASSPGGPYGYTIYF

J gene: TRBJ1-3
D gene: NA
clone size: many
V gene: TRBV18
CDR3 DNA: TGTGCCAGCTCACCCCAAGAAAACTATGGGGACACCATATATTTT
CDR3 protein: CASSPQENYGDTIYF

J gene: TRBJ2-7
D gene: TRBD2
clone size: many
V gene: TRBV7-2
CDR3 DNA: TGTGCCAGCAGCTTAGGTCCGAGCGGGAGGGCCTACGAGCAGTACTTC
CDR3 protein: CASSLGPSGRAYEQYF

J gene: TRBJ2-7
D gene: TRBD2
clone size: many
V gene: TRBV18
CDR3 DNA: TGTGCCAGCTCACCACCGCGGGGGGGCCCCACCTACGAGCAGTACTTC
CDR3 protein: CASSPPRGGPTYEQYF

J gene: TRBJ1-2
D gene: TRBD1
clone size: many
V gene: TRBV6-5
CDR3 DNA: TGTGCCAGCTCAAAGGGGGCGGACTATGGCTACACCTTC
CDR3 protein: CASSKGADYGYTF

J gene: TRBJ2-5
D gene: NA
clone size: many
V gene: TRBV6-6
CDR3 DNA: TGTGCCAGCACCAAGACTAGAGAAGAGACCCAGTACTTC
CDR3 protein: CASTKTREETQYF

J gene: TRBJ1-2
D gene: NA
clone size: many
V gene: TRBV7-2
CDR3 DNA: TGTGCCAGCAGCTCCGGATTTGGGGGGGCGCTAAATGGCTACACCTTC
CDR3 protein: CASSSGFGGALNGYTF

J gene: TRBJ2-5
D gene: NA
clone size: many
V gene: TRBV25-1
CDR3 DNA: TGTGCCAGCAGTGAAACAGCGGTAGGGGAGACCCAGTACTTC
CDR3 protein: CASSETAVGETQYF

J gene: TRBJ2-3
D gene: NA
clone size: many
V gene: TRBV19
CDR3 DNA: TGTGCCAGTATGGGGGATCTCACAGATACGCAGTATTTT
CDR3 protein: CASMGDLTDTQYF

J gene: TRBJ1-2
D gene: NA
clone size: NA
V gene: TRBV2
CDR3 DNA: TGTGCCAGCACGGCGGCTAACTGTGGCTGCACCTTC
CDR3 protein: CASTAANCGCTF

J gene: TRBJ1-5
D gene: NA
clone size: few
V gene: TRBV6-1
CDR3 DNA: TGTGCCAGCAGGGTGGGGGGGGCGCGTCGCAATCAGCCCCAGCATTTT
CDR3 protein: CASRVGGARRNQPQHF

J gene: TRBJ1-2
D gene: NA
clone size: many
V gene: TRBV5-5
CDR3 DNA: TGTGCCAGCAGCTTCTCCGGGGAGGAAGGCTACACCTTC
CDR3 protein: CASSFSGEEGYTF

J gene: TRBJ2-1
D gene: TRBD2
clone size: NA
V gene: TRBV7-9
CDR3 DNA: TGTGCCAGCAGCTTCCCCGGGACTAGCGGGTACCCACCCCCGGAGTTCTTC
CDR3 protein: CASSFPGTSGYPPPEFF

J gene: TRBJ1-1
D gene: TRBD1
clone size: NA
V gene: TRBV29-1
CDR3 DNA: TGCAGCGTTGAGGGACAGGGGGGGACTGAAGCTTTCTTT
CDR3 protein: CSVEGQGGTEAFF

J gene: TRBJ2-5
D gene: NA
clone size: NA
V gene: TRBV7-9
CDR3 DNA: TGTGCCAGCACCGCCGGAGGGGGCTTC
CDR3 protein: CASTAGGGF

J gene: TRBJ2-3
D gene: TRBD2
clone size: NA
V gene: TRBV20-1
CDR3 DNA: TGCGGTGCCTCCGGGACTAAGAGGACAGATACGCAGTATTTT
CDR3 protein: CGASGTKRTDTQYF

J gene: TRBJ2-7
D gene: TRBD1
clone size: many
V gene: TRBV3-1
CDR3 DNA: TGTGCCAGCAGCCGTTGGGACAGGGCCTCCGAGCAGTACTTC
CDR3 protein: CASSRWDRASEQYF

J gene: TRBJ2-5
D gene: NA
clone size: many
V gene: TRBV7-8
CDR3 DNA: TGTGCCAGCAGCTTAGGACTCCGTCGGGAAGAGACCCAGTACTTC
CDR3 protein: CASSLGLRREETQYF

J gene: TRBJ2-2
D gene: NA
clone size: many
V gene: TRBV7-9
CDR3 DNA: TGTGCCAGCAGCTTTAATAGGGTAGACACCGGGGAGCTGTTTTTT
CDR3 protein: CASSFNRVDTGELFF

J gene: TRBJ2-3
D gene: NA
clone size: NA
V gene: TRBV30
CDR3 DNA: TGTGCCTGGAGTGGGTTATTGGGAGTCACAGATACGCAGTATTTT
CDR3 protein: CAWSGLLGVTDTQYF

J gene: TRBJ2-1
D gene: NA
clone size: many
V gene: TRBV20-1
CDR3 DNA: TGCAGTGCTAGGGTGGGCTTGGCCTACAATGAGCAGTTCTTC
CDR3 protein: CSARVGLAYNEQFF

J gene: TRBJ2-1
D gene: NA
clone size: many
V gene: TRBV24-1
CDR3 DNA: TGTGCCACCAGTGTTGCGGGCCCACCTGGGCAGTTCTTC
CDR3 protein: CATSVAGPPGQFF

J gene: TRBJ2-1
D gene: NA
clone size: many
V gene: TRBV5-6
CDR3 DNA: TGTGCCAGCAGCCGTTTCTCTGATGGGCAGTTCTTC
CDR3 protein: CASSRFSDGQFF

J gene: TRBJ2-7
D gene: NA
clone size: few
V gene: TRBV20-1
CDR3 DNA: TGCAGTGCTAAGGGGGGGTTTGACTCCTCCGAGCAGTACTTC
CDR3 protein: CSAKGGFDSSEQYF

J gene: TRBJ1-5
D gene: NA
clone size: few
V gene: TRBV28
CDR3 DNA: TGTGCCAGCAGTTCCTCAGGGACTTCTCCTAATCAGCCCCAGCATTTT
CDR3 protein: CASSSSGTSPNQPQHF

J gene: TRBJ2-7
D gene: TRBD2
clone size: many
V gene: TRBV6-6
CDR3 DNA: TGTGCCAGCAGTCACCCGGACGGCGGGGGGGCCTACGAGCAGTACTTC
CDR3 protein: CASSHPDGGGAYEQYF

J gene: TRBJ1-5
D gene: TRBD1
clone size: many
V gene: TRBV2
CDR3 DNA: TGTGCCAGCAGTGATAGGACAGGTAGCAATCAGCCCCAGCATTTT
CDR3 protein: CASSDRTGSNQPQHF

J gene: TRBJ1-6
D gene: NA
clone size: many
V gene: TRBV3-2
CDR3 DNA: TGTGCCAGCCCTAACAACTGGGACAGGGTGAATTCACCCCTCCACTTT
CDR3 protein: CASPNNWDRVNSPLHF

J gene: TRBJ1-1
D gene: NA
clone size: NA
V gene: TRBV2
CDR3 DNA: TGTGCCAGCAGTGAAGAACAGGTGAACACTGAAGCTTTCTTT
CDR3 protein: CASSEEQVNTEAFF

J gene: TRBJ1-5
D gene: NA
clone size: many
V gene: TRBV25-1
CDR3 DNA: TGTGCCCCACCCCACTATAGCAATCAGCCCCAGCATTTT
CDR3 protein: CAPPHYSNQPQHF

J gene: TRBJ2-4
D gene: TRBD1
clone size: few
V gene: TRBV10-1
CDR3 DNA: TGCGCCAGCAGTGCGGACAGGGTAGCCAAAAACATTCAGTACTTC
CDR3 protein: CASSADRVAKNIQYF